This T cell receptor (beta chain) was profiled in a study of vaccination effects on CD4 cells after COVID-19. Trimming took off 6 bases at V and 5 bases at J, with 13 bases between the two ends. CDR1 is SGHNT, CDR2 YENEEA, per germline. CDR3 length: 13 amino acids. Only in-frame clones appear in the TCRdb table, and some are missing; sequencing was by immunoSEQ multiplex PCR. This sample carries more than 20,000 clones, approximately 70% of them seen once, and the ten largest clones take less than 20%. Points on this clone: Its antigen is undetermined.

Antigen-specific CD4+ T cells were expanded with viral peptide pools in the ViraFEST assay before sequencing. Culture proceeded for 10 days, and CD4+ T cells were then isolated. PCR showed that the person got SARS-CoV-2 infection at some point between March and December 2020. V is TRBV11-3 and J is TRBJ2-5; D is possibly TRBD1 (6 bases). The source material was CD4+ T cells from PBMCs cultured with SARS-CoV-2 spike peptides, sampled before COVID-19 vaccination. The TCR was taken from a human donor who had a prior SARS-CoV-2 infection. The CDR3 DNA follows: TGTGCCAGCAGTGCAGGGGAAGAGGAGACCCAGTACTTC. The encoded protein is CASSAGEEETQYF.